The T cell receptor beta chain described here comes from a study of read filtering for tumor transcriptome and immune sequencing. Whole-study findings and limits: Sorted CD138-negative bone marrow cells were not purified T cells.

From approximately 400 ng of RNA, a library with molecular barcoded alpha/delta and beta/gamma adaptors was made. TCRdb processed the reads anew with MiXCR; each CDR3 protein has one entry. The sample holds around 65,000 distinct CDR3 sequences, about 21% seen once. There are many counts of this clonotype. Its antigen is undetermined. This CDR3 spans 14 amino acids. CDR1 and CDR2 from the germline V gene are SGHTA and FQGTGA. V was clipped by 3 bases and J by 2 bases, with 9 bases between them. This sequence was found in a donor at least 40 years old with multiple myeloma. Material: a population of CD138-negative cells sorted from bone marrow. V gene TRBV7-3 combines with J gene TRBJ2-3; a weak D match, TRBD1 (5 bases). CDR3 DNA sequence: TGTGCCAGCAGCTTGGACACAAACACAGATACGCAGTATTTT. Its protein product is CASSLDTNTDTQYF.